A single sample is the source of the 5 T cell receptor beta chains below, sequenced in a study of shared clonotypes between healthy human individuals. The data were produced by immunoSEQ multiplex PCR, yet TCRdb's version contains in-frame clones alone and is incomplete. The table shows roughly 2,500,000 clones, with approximately 94% occurring only once. Sequencing input: naive CD4+ T cells from PBMCs. The subset denotes: CD45RA+ positively selected. The receptors were sampled from a man between 18 and 35 years old in good health. Some clones in this sample may be carry-over from other donors' samples.

This clone was seen just once. This sequence joins TRBV28 and TRBJ2-6; 9 bases map to TRBD1. Trimming at V came to 2 bases and at J to 4 bases, leaving 9 bases not matched to a gene. The CDR3 has 18 amino acids. Germline-derived CDR1 and CDR2 are MDHEN and SYDVKM. CDR3 coding DNA: TGTGCCAGCAGTTTACGGCCGGGACAGGGTGACGGGGCCAACGTCCTGACTTTC. Translated: CASSLRPGQGDGANVLTF. Full variable domain (outside the CDR3, taken from reference TRBV28 and TRBJ2-6): DVKVTQSSRYLVKRTGEKVFLECVQDMDHENMFWYRQDPGLGLRLIYFSYDVKMKEKGDIPEGYSVSREKKERFSLILESASTNQTSMYLCASSLRPGQGDGANVLTFGAGSRLTVL.

This clone was recorded a few times. The sample carries other DNA sequences with the same CDR3. This chain links TRBV28 with TRBJ2-6; tentatively, D is TRBD2 (6 bases). The CDR3 spans 14 residues. CDR1 is MDHEN, CDR2 SYDVKM, per germline. V dropped 6 bases and J dropped 0 bases, with 6 bases sitting between them. The CDR3 nucleotides are TGTGCCAGCAGCGGGGGCTCTGGGGCCAACGTCCTGACTTTC. This sequence encodes CASSGGSGANVLTF. Full variable domain (outside the CDR3, taken from reference TRBV28 and TRBJ2-6): DVKVTQSSRYLVKRTGEKVFLECVQDMDHENMFWYRQDPGLGLRLIYFSYDVKMKEKGDIPEGYSVSREKKERFSLILESASTNQTSMYLCASSGGSGANVLTFGAGSRLTVL.

As regards this clone: At the DNA level, this CDR3 is encoded by other sequences in the same sample as well. V usage is TRBV10-2 and J usage is TRBJ1-5; D unresolved. V lost 4 bases and J lost 7, with 11 bases in between. This CDR3 comprises 13 residues. CDR1 and CDR2 from the germline V gene are WSHSY and SAAADI. DNA for the CDR3: TGCGCCAGCAGTGGATCACGGGAGCAGCCCCAGCATTTT. Its translation is CASSGSREQPQHF.

As for this clone: This same CDR3 is encoded by further DNA sequences in the sample. V is TRBV6-5 and J is TRBJ1-1; D not resolved. V lost 2 bases and J 1 base, leaving 8 bases between the germline ends. Germline assignment: CDR1 MNHEY and CDR2 SVGAGI. The CDR3 runs 14 residues. This CDR3 reads CASSYNRGNTEAFF. The CDR3, as DNA: TGTGCCAGCAGTTACAACCGGGGGAACACTGAAGCTTTCTTT.

This chain links TRBV4-1 with TRBJ1-2, with D possibly matching TRBD1 (5 bases). CDR1 is MGHRA and CDR2 is YSYEKL in the germline V gene. Trimming took 4 bases from V and 3 from J, leaving 18 bases between them. The length of the CDR3 is 16 residues. CDR3 DNA: TGCGCCAGCAGCCTCCCCAGGTTGGGGGGGGACTATGGCTACACCTTC. Translating gives CASSLPRLGGDYGYTF.